Each of the 9 T cell receptor beta chains below was sequenced from the same sample in a study of blood T cell repertoires in COVID-19. Assay: immunoSEQ multiplex PCR; the TCRdb copy retains only in-frame clones and omits some. The profile shows 140,000 to 150,000 clones, roughly four fifths of them singletons. The sequencing input was peripheral blood. Every receptor here comes from a human donor with acute or convalescent COVID-19. The donor label of this sample is uncertain.

The chain uses TRBV19 and TRBJ1-2, with 10 bases matching TRBD1. The CDR3 runs to 14 residues. V shed 8 bases and J 3 bases; nucleotides not matched to a gene: 6. CDR1 is LNHDA and CDR2 is SQIVND in the germline V gene (reference sequence). CDR3 DNA: TGTGCCAGTGTGCGGACAGGGGGAGACTATGGCTACACCTTC. Its translation: CASVRTGGDYGYTF.

This rearrangement joins TRBV25-1 to TRBJ2-2; D remains unclear. This CDR3 has 15 residues. From germline, CDR1 is MGHDK and CDR2 SYGVNS. The V end was cut by 0 bases, the J end by 5 bases, with 10 bases between. CDR3 residues: CASSEYFLRTGELFF. As DNA, the CDR3 is TGTGCCAGCAGTGAATATTTCTTGAGGACCGGGGAGCTGTTTTTT.

This chain uses TRBV14 with TRBJ2-1, with 11 bases aligning to TRBD1. This CDR3 has 16 residues. CDR1 SGHDN and CDR2 FVKESK come from the germline V gene. Unmatched junction bases numbered 6, after V lost 0 bases and J lost 8 bases. The DNA for the CDR3 is TGTGCCAGCAGCCAAGATTTGGGACAGGGGGGGGATGAGCAGTTCTTC. Its translation is CASSQDLGQGGDEQFF.

The chain couples TRBV7-2 to TRBJ1-6; D is ambiguous. Looked up from germline, CDR1 is SGHTA and CDR2 is FQGNSA. CDR3 length equals 16 residues. V lost 0 bases and J lost 6, with 12 bases in between. This CDR3 is CASSLAPGGANSPLHF. DNA for the CDR3: TGTGCCAGCAGCTTAGCGCCTGGTGGAGCTAATTCACCCCTCCACTTT.

This clone was observed a few times. CDR3 region: CATRGHTGELFF. The CDR3 DNA is TGTGCCACCAGGGGGCACACCGGGGAGCTGTTTTTT. This chain joins TRBV15 and TRBJ2-2; maybe TRBD1 (5 bases). Germline V gene lookup returns CDR1 LNHNV and CDR2 YYDKDF (reference sequence). The germline V and J ends were trimmed by 6 bases and 3 bases, with 5 bases remaining between them. The CDR3 totals 12 residues.

The chain couples TRBV6-5 to TRBJ1-2, with D perhaps matching TRBD1 (6 bases). This CDR3 region has 11 residues. The germline V gene encodes CDR1 MNHEY and CDR2 SVGAGI. Trimming took off 6 bases at V and 8 bases at J, with 10 bases between the two ends. The DNA of the CDR3 is TGTGCCAGCAGCCCCCAGGGGGGCTACACCTTC. Translated, it gives CASSPQGGYTF.

A word on this clone: The identical CDR3 is also encoded by other nucleotide sequences in the sample. The chain uses TRBV29-1 and TRBJ2-6; D gene ambiguous. The CDR3 is 13 residues long. From germline, CDR1 is SQVTM and CDR2 ANQGSEA. V was pared by 2 bases and J by 0 bases, with 2 bases between. CDR3 nucleotides: TGCAGCGTTGAACGCTCTGGGGCCAACGTCCTGACTTTC. Its protein product is CSVERSGANVLTF. Full variable domain (remainder filled in from reference TRBV29-1 and TRBJ2-6): SAVISQKPSRDICQRGTSLTIQCQVDSQVTMMFWYRQQPGQSLTLIATANQGSEATYESGFVIDKFPISRPNLTFSTLTVSNMSPEDSSIYLCSVERSGANVLTFGAGSRLTVL.

This clone has just a few counts. The V and J genes are TRBV30 and TRBJ2-7, with 8 positions matching TRBD1. The V gene end was trimmed by 0 bases and the J gene end by 4 bases; junction bases not matched to a gene: 5. Germline CDR1 and CDR2: GTSNPN and SVGIG (reference sequence). The CDR3 runs 14 residues. The CDR3 sequence is CAWSVQGVFYEQYF. CDR3 sequence (DNA): TGTGCCTGGAGTGTACAGGGGGTTTTTTACGAGCAGTACTTC.

The V and J genes are TRBV4-1 and TRBJ1-2; no clear D. CDR1 is MGHRA, CDR2 YSYEKL, per germline. The V end was cut by 7 bases, the J end by 7 bases, with 16 bases between. The CDR3 runs 13 residues. CDR3 loop: CASTADPAGGYTF. Here the CDR3 DNA reads TGCGCCAGCACAGCGGACCCCGCTGGTGGCTACACCTTC.